The rows below give T cell receptor beta chains drawn from one sample of a study of post-analysis software for immune sequencing data. MiXCR, run by TCRdb on the PCR reads, gives a single entry per CDR3 protein. This table has 750,000 to 900,000 distinct CDR3 sequences, 35% to 55% appearing once. Sequenced sample: blood. The source of these receptors is a girl aged 5-17 years with multiple sclerosis. Both conserved end residues are part of each CDR3. A D gene is named only where the DNA matches it firmly. Clone sizes are given selectively: once, few, many, or a class where the clone is expanded.

D gene: TRBD2
V gene: TRBV10-2
clone size: -
J gene: TRBJ2-5
CDR3 protein: CASKHGGSWETQYF
CDR3 DNA: TGCGCCAGCAAACATGGCGGGAGCTGGGAGACCCAGTACTTC

D gene: -
V gene: TRBV20-1
clone size: -
J gene: TRBJ2-3
CDR3 protein: CSARTHAVAHGTDTQYF
CDR3 DNA: TGCAGTGCTAGAACCCATGCAGTGGCGCACGGCACAGATACGCAGTATTTT

D gene: -
V gene: TRBV7-2
clone size: few
J gene: TRBJ1-6
CDR3 protein: CASFSGNSPLHF
CDR3 DNA: TGTGCCAGCTTCTCGGGGAACTCACCCCTCCACTTT

D gene: TRBD2
V gene: TRBV18
clone size: few
J gene: TRBJ2-1
CDR3 protein: CASSSRSGLAGPYNEQFF
CDR3 DNA: TGTGCCAGCTCATCCCGCTCCGGACTAGCGGGGCCATACAATGAGCAGTTCTTC

D gene: TRBD1
V gene: TRBV20-1
clone size: -
J gene: TRBJ2-7
CDR3 protein: CSARPRDRWGSYEQYF
CDR3 DNA: TGCAGTGCTAGGCCCCGGGACAGGTGGGGATCCTACGAGCAGTACTTC

D gene: -
V gene: TRBV20-1
clone size: few
J gene: TRBJ2-1
CDR3 protein: CSARYNEQFF
CDR3 DNA: TGCAGTGCTAGATACAATGAGCAGTTCTTC

D gene: -
V gene: TRBV4-2
clone size: -
J gene: TRBJ1-2
CDR3 protein: CASSQDRDLGGYTF
CDR3 DNA: TGTGCCAGCAGCCAAGACAGGGATTTGGGTGGCTACACCTTC

D gene: TRBD2
V gene: TRBV20-1
clone size: -
J gene: TRBJ2-3
CDR3 protein: CSARKSLPRCGRCTDTQYF
CDR3 DNA: TGCAGTGCTAGAAAGAGCCTCCCCCGCTGCGGGAGGTGCACAGATACGCAGTATTTT

D gene: -
V gene: TRBV6-1
clone size: few
J gene: TRBJ2-3
CDR3 protein: CASSSYPDAGPSTDTQYF
CDR3 DNA: TGTGCCAGCAGCTCCTACCCCGATGCAGGACCAAGCACAGATACGCAGTATTTT

D gene: -
V gene: TRBV24-1
clone size: few
J gene: TRBJ2-3
CDR3 protein: CATSPGQRGEGTDTQYF
CDR3 DNA: TGTGCCACCAGCCCTGGACAGAGGGGAGAGGGCACAGATACGCAGTATTTT

D gene: -
V gene: TRBV28
clone size: few
J gene: TRBJ2-7
CDR3 protein: CASSLTPPLLYEQYF
CDR3 DNA: TGTGCCAGCAGTTTAACCCCTCCCCTACTCTACGAGCAGTACTTC

D gene: TRBD2
V gene: TRBV12-3/TRBV12-4
clone size: -
J gene: TRBJ2-7
CDR3 protein: CASSLSPAGEVYEQYF
CDR3 DNA: TGTGCCAGCAGTTTAAGTCCCGCGGGGGAGGTATACGAGCAGTACTTC

D gene: TRBD1
V gene: TRBV7-9
clone size: -
J gene: TRBJ1-2
CDR3 protein: CASSSETGKLYGYTF
CDR3 DNA: TGTGCCAGCAGCTCCGAGACAGGGAAGCTCTATGGCTACACCTTC

D gene: TRBD1
V gene: TRBV2
clone size: -
J gene: TRBJ2-3
CDR3 protein: CASSDWTGIVDTQYF
CDR3 DNA: TGTGCCAGCAGTGATTGGACAGGGATCGTAGATACGCAGTATTTT

D gene: TRBD1
V gene: TRBV5-6
clone size: -
J gene: TRBJ1-2
CDR3 protein: CASSLPTGVDGYTF
CDR3 DNA: TGTGCCAGCAGCCTTCCGACAGGGGTAGATGGCTACACCTTC

D gene: TRBD2
V gene: TRBV6-2/TRBV6-3
clone size: -
J gene: TRBJ2-1
CDR3 protein: CTSRPGLAGVAEQFF
CDR3 DNA: TGTACCAGCAGACCTGGACTAGCGGGAGTAGCTGAGCAGTTCTTC

D gene: -
V gene: TRBV30
clone size: few
J gene: TRBJ2-5
CDR3 protein: CAWKENQETQYF
CDR3 DNA: TGTGCCTGGAAGGAGAATCAAGAGACCCAGTACTTC

D gene: -
V gene: TRBV6-6
clone size: -
J gene: TRBJ2-7
CDR3 protein: CASTTGTFSYEQYF
CDR3 DNA: TGTGCCAGCACCACAGGGACTTTCTCCTACGAGCAGTACTTC

D gene: -
V gene: TRBV20-1
clone size: -
J gene: TRBJ2-1
CDR3 protein: CSARDMRDLSGQFF
CDR3 DNA: TGCAGTGCTAGAGATATGCGGGACTTGTCGGGGCAGTTCTTC

D gene: -
V gene: TRBV7-3
clone size: -
J gene: TRBJ2-3
CDR3 protein: CASSLTRPSDTQYF
CDR3 DNA: TGTGCCAGCAGCTTAACACGGCCGTCGGATACGCAGTATTTT

D gene: TRBD2
V gene: TRBV20-1
clone size: -
J gene: TRBJ2-1
CDR3 protein: CSARVISGGSYNEQFF
CDR3 DNA: TGCAGTGCTAGAGTAATAAGCGGGGGCTCCTACAATGAGCAGTTCTTC

D gene: TRBD1
V gene: TRBV27
clone size: -
J gene: TRBJ1-4
CDR3 protein: CASSQFQGALKLFF
CDR3 DNA: TGTGCCAGCAGCCAATTCCAGGGGGCCCTAAAACTGTTTTTT

D gene: TRBD1
V gene: TRBV7-2
clone size: few
J gene: TRBJ2-4
CDR3 protein: CASSSQGGATKNIQYF
CDR3 DNA: TGTGCCAGCAGCTCCCAAGGGGGCGCGACCAAAAACATTCAGTACTTC

D gene: -
V gene: TRBV24-1
clone size: few
J gene: TRBJ2-3
CDR3 protein: CATSDLRTTDTQYF
CDR3 DNA: TGTGCCACCAGTGATTTGCGAACCACAGATACGCAGTATTTT

D gene: TRBD1
V gene: TRBV25-1
clone size: few
J gene: TRBJ1-5
CDR3 protein: CASSGTGHNQPQHF
CDR3 DNA: TGTGCCAGCAGCGGGACAGGCCACAATCAGCCCCAGCATTTT

D gene: TRBD1
V gene: TRBV10-3
clone size: -
J gene: TRBJ2-7
CDR3 protein: CAISESGTVAYEQYF
CDR3 DNA: TGTGCCATCAGTGAGTCGGGGACAGTAGCCTACGAGCAGTACTTC

D gene: -
V gene: TRBV7-2
clone size: once
J gene: TRBJ1-2
CDR3 protein: CASSLSGGTIGYTF
CDR3 DNA: TGTGCCAGCAGCTTATCCGGTGGGACTATTGGCTACACCTTC

D gene: TRBD1
V gene: TRBV28
clone size: few
J gene: TRBJ2-7
CDR3 protein: CASSPPNRGLSYEQYF
CDR3 DNA: TGTGCCAGCAGTCCCCCGAACAGGGGGCTTTCCTACGAGCAGTACTTC

D gene: TRBD2
V gene: TRBV6-5
clone size: -
J gene: TRBJ2-4
CDR3 protein: CASSLGTSGIDAQYF
CDR3 DNA: TGTGCCAGCAGTTTGGGGACTAGCGGCATTGATGCTCAGTACTTC

D gene: -
V gene: TRBV12-3/TRBV12-4
clone size: many
J gene: TRBJ2-7
CDR3 protein: CASSLVPYEQYF
CDR3 DNA: TGTGCCAGCAGTTTAGTCCCCTACGAGCAGTACTTC

D gene: TRBD2
V gene: TRBV28
clone size: -
J gene: TRBJ2-1
CDR3 protein: CASSFHLAGSSYNEQFF
CDR3 DNA: TGTGCCAGCAGTTTTCATCTAGCGGGTTCCTCCTACAATGAGCAGTTCTTC

D gene: -
V gene: TRBV20-1
clone size: -
J gene: TRBJ2-1
CDR3 protein: CSATLAPRQGEQFF
CDR3 DNA: TGCAGTGCGACTCTAGCGCCTAGACAGGGTGAGCAGTTCTTC

D gene: -
V gene: TRBV5-1
clone size: -
J gene: TRBJ2-7
CDR3 protein: CASSLPGTSSSYEQYF
CDR3 DNA: TGCGCCAGCAGCTTACCCGGGACTTCATCTTCCTACGAGCAGTACTTC

D gene: -
V gene: TRBV6-1
clone size: -
J gene: TRBJ2-1
CDR3 protein: CASSERSWTNEQFF
CDR3 DNA: TGTGCCAGCAGTGAAAGGAGCTGGACCAATGAGCAGTTCTTC

D gene: -
V gene: TRBV20-1
clone size: once
J gene: TRBJ2-3
CDR3 protein: CSAKLTTDTQYF
CDR3 DNA: TGCAGTGCTAAACTAACCACAGATACGCAGTATTTT

D gene: -
V gene: TRBV7-8
clone size: -
J gene: TRBJ2-1
CDR3 protein: CASSLAGEVNERFF
CDR3 DNA: TGTGCCAGCAGCTTAGCGGGAGAGGTAAATGAGCGGTTCTTC

D gene: -
V gene: TRBV6-2/TRBV6-3
clone size: -
J gene: TRBJ2-4
CDR3 protein: CASSYPSGREGIQYF
CDR3 DNA: TGTGCCAGCAGTTACCCCTCAGGGCGGGAAGGCATTCAGTACTTC

D gene: -
V gene: TRBV7-8
clone size: -
J gene: TRBJ2-7
CDR3 protein: CASSLFGTPVYEQYF
CDR3 DNA: TGTGCCAGCAGCTTATTCGGGACACCCGTCTACGAGCAGTACTTC